Listed here are 7 T cell receptor beta chains from one sample, sequenced in a study of cytomegalovirus exposure and HLA in healthy donors. The PCR made use of 60 Vbeta and 13 Jbeta primers. This table comes from immunoSEQ multiplex PCR, and its TCRdb copy is limited to in-frame clones, with some not included. This repertoire includes roughly 71,000 clones. The specimen was PBMCs. The receptors derive from a woman in her thirties or forties in good health and CMV-seropositive.

The rearrangement links TRBV7-3 to TRBJ2-2; 8 bases align to TRBD2. CDR1 and CDR2 from the germline V gene are SGHTA and FQGTGA. CDR3 length equals 17 residues. J was trimmed by 4 bases and V by 0 bases; bases with no gene match: 7. The CDR3 loop is CASSLTDGGGITGELFF. The CDR3 bases are TGTGCCAGCAGCTTAACCGACGGCGGGGGGATCACCGGGGAGCTGTTTTTT.

The chain recombines TRBV5-4 with TRBJ2-1; D ambiguous. In germline, CDR1 is SGHNT, CDR2 YYREEE (reference sequence). The germline V and J ends were trimmed by 1 base and 7 bases, with 6 bases remaining between them. This CDR3 region has 12 residues. The CDR3 DNA sequence: TGTGCCAGCAGCTTGTTAGCTAATGAGCAGTTCTTC. As protein: CASSLLANEQFF.

The chain combines TRBV2 with TRBJ1-5; D gene ambiguous. The ends were cut back, 3 bases at V and 2 bases at J, with 5 bases in the middle. The CDR3 is 13 amino acids. CDR1 and CDR2 (germline): SNHLY, FYNNEI. In nucleotides, the CDR3 is TGTGCCAGCAGTGACGGGGGCAATCAGCCCCAGCATTTT. This encodes CASSDGGNQPQHF.

V gene TRBV9 combines with J gene TRBJ2-3; D is perhaps TRBD2 (5 bases). CDR3 length: 15 residues. V was cut by 4 bases and J by 1 base, with 13 bases left in between. CDR1 is SGDLS, CDR2 YYNGEE, per germline. The CDR3 reads CASSPSSGRTDTQYF. Written as DNA, the CDR3 is TGTGCCAGCAGCCCCAGCAGCGGCCGCACAGATACGCAGTATTTT.

This chain connects TRBV4-1 to TRBJ1-5; 9 nucleotides line up with TRBD1. The CDR3 extends over 17 amino acids. V lost 4 bases and J lost 2; bases outside the gene matches: 9. Germline loops: CDR1 MGHRA, CDR2 YSYEKL. In DNA form, the CDR3 reads TGCGCCAGCAGCCCGGGGACAGGGTGGGGGGGCAATCAGCCCCAGCATTTT. Translating it yields CASSPGTGWGGNQPQHF.

The chain uses TRBV29-1 and TRBJ2-7; 7 nucleotides align to TRBD1. CDR3 size: 14 residues. The V gene end was trimmed by 4 bases and the J gene end by 2 bases; junction bases not matched to a gene: 8. CDR1 SQVTM and CDR2 ANQGSEA come from the germline V gene. DNA of the CDR3: TGCAGCGTTGTCAGGCAGGGGGTCCCCTACGAGCAGTACTTC. It specifies CSVVRQGVPYEQYF.

This sequence joins TRBV7-2 and TRBJ2-7; TRBD2 matches 14 bases. The CDR3 extends over 17 amino acids. With 6 bases clipped from V and 1 base from J, the junction kept 8 bases outside the gene matches. Looked up from germline, CDR1 is SGHTA and CDR2 is FQGNSA. CDR3 region: CASSRRTSGGSSYEQYF. The CDR3, as DNA: TGTGCCAGCAGTCGACGGACTAGCGGGGGGAGTTCCTACGAGCAGTACTTC.